This entry concerns a single T cell receptor beta chain. This clone was recorded once. Its recognized antigen is unknown. One base away there is no much larger clone; base qualities are not given. The source of the sample is a study of Ad26.COV2.S vaccination and SARS-CoV-2 variants (dated by TCRdb to the early 2020s). About the investigation overall: Donors in the vaccine arm were drawn from COV1001, a multicentre, randomized, double-blind, placebo-controlled phase I-IIa trial testing Ad26.COV2.S in healthy adults. Ad26.COV2.S was administered intramuscularly at a dose of 5x10^10 or 1x10^11 viral particles, either as one shot or as two shots given 56 days apart. Sequencing of the TCRbeta repertoire served to evaluate the specificity and breadth of SARS-CoV-2-reactive T cell receptors following Ad26.COV2.S vaccination. The TCR-sequenced set comprised about 32 samples: some 19 Ad26.COV2.S vaccine recipients, 5 placebo recipients and 8 SARS-CoV-2 convalescent individuals. Trial participants were randomized into five groups of five: low-dose or high-dose Ad26.COV2.S given once or twice, or placebo on both occasions. Investigators did not know the trial group allocation while performing experiments and assessing outcomes.

The sample's treatment or condition, from its label and the paper: roughly 18 received Ad26.COV2.S at low or high dose, single or two shots; about 5 received placebo; per-sample allocation not given. For vaccine and placebo recipients, repertoires were sequenced using samples collected on day 63 after the first injection. Cohort 1b enrolled about two dozen adults aged 18-55 years at a single site in Boston, USA, between 29 July and 7 August 2020. Ad26.COV2.S was a replication-incompetent adenovirus type 26 vector expressing a prefusion-stabilized SARS-CoV-2 spike protein from the original Wuhan strain. The CDR3 spans 10 residues, from the cysteine through the phenylalanine. The entry retains the CDR3 DNA only, 30 bases that are in frame from base 1. CDR1 and CDR2 (SGHTA, FQGNSA) derive from the germline V gene. Trimming at the junction amounts to 1 base on V and 11 bases on J, and the germline ends lie 5 bases apart.

TCRbeta CDR3 regions were sequenced with the immunoSEQ Assay. After extraction, genomic DNA underwent amplification by bias-controlled multiplex PCR, followed by high-throughput sequencing. On the authors' methods: To quantify the absolute abundance of every unique TCRbeta CDR3 region, sequences were collapsed and filtered. T cell fraction was estimated by normalizing TCRbeta template counts to usable DNA, which was measured by amplifying reference genes present in all nucleated cells. Repertoire TCRs were annotated as SARS-CoV-2-specific by exact matching of V gene, CDR3 amino acid sequence and J gene to a known reactive TCR set. The reference SARS-CoV-2 TCR set was derived from MIRA and filtered for enrichment in COVID-19-positive ImmuneCODE repertoires, a step that removed public or cross-reactive TCRs. Using the MIRA antigens, annotated TCRs were further analysed by specific ORF or by position within an ORF. Breadth was defined as annotated unique rearrangements over total unique productive rearrangements; depth was the summed frequency of those rearrangements. Two-sided Wilcoxon rank-sum tests were applied when comparing TCR breadth between groups. As stored in TCRdb, this immuneACCESS dataset retains in-frame rearrangements with V and J assigned. A fraction of the clones does not appear; measured against another copy, unresolved V genes explain less than half of the discrepancy, and the remainder lacks a known reason. That table is the source of V, J and clone size, and D and trimming were worked out from the DNA. The sample table holds approximately 350,000 clones, of which around 86% were seen once. Roughly 3.2% of the sample rests with the top ten.

Results and caveats for the whole study, not just this receptor: Comparing responses between vaccine doses or regimens was not something the study was powered to do. It was noted by the authors that total T cell responses may have been underestimated by the TCR breadth and depth analyses. After vaccination, substantial breadth of spike-specific CD8+ and CD4+ T cell responses was reported. Compared with placebo recipients, Ad26.COV2.S recipients showed higher spike-specific TCR breadth (P = 0.0014). Non-spike TCR breadth was comparable between vaccine and placebo recipients, consistent with the vaccine containing only spike.

This receptor was identified in a person aged 18 to 65 who received the Ad26.COV2.S COVID-19 vaccine or a placebo. Here the chain combines TRBV7-2 and TRBJ1-1, with the D gene not confidently named. Sequences were derived from peripheral blood, sampled in a trial of Ad26.COV2.S vaccine versus placebo. The CDR3 region reads CASSLGVAFF. The DNA is TGTGCCAGCAGCTTAGGAGTGGCTTTCTTT.